Given below is one T cell receptor (beta chain) in context. This sample includes further DNA sequences coding for the same CDR3. The sample belongs to a study of blood T cell repertoires in COVID-19. Study in general: COVID-19 samples, acute and convalescent, were from the United States, Italy and Spain. From T cells, B-cell-depleted T cells, or PBMCs came the material, which was cDNA or gDNA.

The CDR3 spans 13 residues. V was pared by 3 bases and J by 1 base, with 4 bases between. Original analysis: Reference gene primers were amplified, and this amplification served to estimate nucleated cell counts. Measured with immunoSEQ multiplex PCR; TCRdb has only the in-frame clones, and not every one. V, J and clone size derive from that table, while D and trimming were established from the DNA sequence. The sample contains around 100,000 clones, roughly 71% of which appear only once. The source is an elderly man with acute or convalescent COVID-19. The V gene is TRBV12-3 or TRBV12-4, the J gene TRBJ1-5; D not resolved. Input material: peripheral blood. CDR3 in DNA: TGTGCCAGCAGTTTTTCGAGCAATCAGCCCCAGCATTTT. This encodes CASSFSSNQPQHF.